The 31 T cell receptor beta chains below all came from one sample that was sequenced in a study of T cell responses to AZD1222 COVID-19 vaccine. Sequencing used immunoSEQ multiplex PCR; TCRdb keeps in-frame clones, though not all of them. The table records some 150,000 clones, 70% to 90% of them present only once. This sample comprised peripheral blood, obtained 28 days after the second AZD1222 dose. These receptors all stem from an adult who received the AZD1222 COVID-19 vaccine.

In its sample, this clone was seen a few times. CDR3 residues: CASSLLGTGDSPLHF. The CDR3 nucleotides read TGTGCCAGCAGCCTCCTCGGGACAGGAGATTCACCCCTCCACTTT. The chain couples TRBV3-1 (or the pseudogene TRBV3-2) to TRBJ1-6; 8 positions match TRBD1. V was pared by 4 bases and J by 8 bases, with 7 bases of the junction left unmatched. Germline V CDR1 and CDR2: LGHDT, YNNKEL (reference sequence). There are 15 residues in the CDR3.

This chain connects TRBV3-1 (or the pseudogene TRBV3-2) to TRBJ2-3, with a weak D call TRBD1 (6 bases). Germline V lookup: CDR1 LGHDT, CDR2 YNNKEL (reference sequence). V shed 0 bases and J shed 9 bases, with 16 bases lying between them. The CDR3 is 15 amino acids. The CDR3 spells CASSQDIQGWRTQYF. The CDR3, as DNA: TGTGCCAGCAGCCAAGATATTCAGGGGTGGAGGACGCAGTATTTT.

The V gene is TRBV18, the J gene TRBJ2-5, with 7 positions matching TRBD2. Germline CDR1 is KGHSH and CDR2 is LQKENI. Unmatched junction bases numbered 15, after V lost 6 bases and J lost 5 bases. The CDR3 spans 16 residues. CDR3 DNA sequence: TGTGCCAGCTCCCAGCAGGCGGGAGTAGGTGGGGAGACCCAGTACTTC. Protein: CASSQQAGVGGETQYF.

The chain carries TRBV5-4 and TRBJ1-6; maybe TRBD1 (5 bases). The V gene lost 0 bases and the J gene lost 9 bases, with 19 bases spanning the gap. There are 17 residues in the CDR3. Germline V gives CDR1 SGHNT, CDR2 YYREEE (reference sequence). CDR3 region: CASSLGGFAGQTSPLHF. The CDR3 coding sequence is TGTGCCAGCAGCTTGGGCGGGTTTGCAGGGCAGACTTCACCCCTCCACTTT.

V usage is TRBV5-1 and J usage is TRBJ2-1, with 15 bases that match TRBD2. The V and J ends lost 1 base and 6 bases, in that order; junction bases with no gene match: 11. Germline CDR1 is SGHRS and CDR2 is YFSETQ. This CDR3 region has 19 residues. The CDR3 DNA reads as TGCGCCAGCAGCTTGTTCGGACTAGCGGGAGGGCCAAAGTTCAATGAGCAGTTCTTC. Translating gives CASSLFGLAGGPKFNEQFF.

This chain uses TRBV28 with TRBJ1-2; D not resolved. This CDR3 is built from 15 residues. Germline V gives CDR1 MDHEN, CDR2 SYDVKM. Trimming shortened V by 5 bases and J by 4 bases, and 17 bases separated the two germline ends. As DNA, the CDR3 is TGTGCCAGCAGTGAAAATGGCAGTTTTCTCTATGGCTACACCTTC. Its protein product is CASSENGSFLYGYTF.

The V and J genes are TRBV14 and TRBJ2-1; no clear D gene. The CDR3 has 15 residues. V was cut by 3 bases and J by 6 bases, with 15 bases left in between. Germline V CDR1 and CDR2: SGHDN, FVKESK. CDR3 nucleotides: TGTGCCAGCAGCCAGGACCTTTTAAGCCCCAATGAGCAGTTCTTC. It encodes CASSQDLLSPNEQFF.

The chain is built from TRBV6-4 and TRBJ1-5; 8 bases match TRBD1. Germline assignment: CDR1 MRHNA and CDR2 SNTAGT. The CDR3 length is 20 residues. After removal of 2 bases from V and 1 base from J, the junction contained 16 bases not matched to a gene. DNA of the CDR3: TGTGCCAGCAGTGACGAGGGACAGGTGTTGCCCGGCGACAGCAATCAGCCCCAGCATTTT. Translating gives CASSDEGQVLPGDSNQPQHF.

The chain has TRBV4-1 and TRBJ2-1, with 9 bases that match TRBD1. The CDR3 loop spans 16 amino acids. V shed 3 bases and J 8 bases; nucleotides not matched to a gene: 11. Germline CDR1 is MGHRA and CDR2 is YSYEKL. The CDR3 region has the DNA TGCGCCAGCAGCCAGGCCGGGACAGGGAACTTCGATGAGCAGTTCTTC. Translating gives CASSQAGTGNFDEQFF.

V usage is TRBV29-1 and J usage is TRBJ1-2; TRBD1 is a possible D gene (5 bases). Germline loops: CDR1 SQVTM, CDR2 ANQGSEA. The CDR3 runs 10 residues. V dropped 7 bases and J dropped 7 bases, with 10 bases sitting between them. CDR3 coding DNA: TGCAGCGCTTTCCAGGGTGGCTACACCTTC. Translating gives CSAFQGGYTF.

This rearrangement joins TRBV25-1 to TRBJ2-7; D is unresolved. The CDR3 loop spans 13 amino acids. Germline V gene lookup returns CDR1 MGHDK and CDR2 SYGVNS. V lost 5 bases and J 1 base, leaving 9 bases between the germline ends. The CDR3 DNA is TGTGCCAGCAGTCGACGAGATTCCTACGAGCAGTACTTC. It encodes CASSRRDSYEQYF.

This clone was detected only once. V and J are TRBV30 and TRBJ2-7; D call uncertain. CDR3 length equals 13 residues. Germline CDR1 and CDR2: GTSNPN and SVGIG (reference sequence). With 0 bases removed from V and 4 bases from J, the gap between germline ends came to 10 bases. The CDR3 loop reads CAWSVGGWYEQYF. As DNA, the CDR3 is TGTGCCTGGAGTGTAGGCGGCTGGTACGAGCAGTACTTC.

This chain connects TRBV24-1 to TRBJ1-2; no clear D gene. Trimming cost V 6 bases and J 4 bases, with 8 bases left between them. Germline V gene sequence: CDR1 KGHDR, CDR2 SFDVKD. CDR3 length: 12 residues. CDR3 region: CATSRGVYGYTF. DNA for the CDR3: TGTGCCACCAGTCGGGGAGTCTATGGCTACACCTTC.

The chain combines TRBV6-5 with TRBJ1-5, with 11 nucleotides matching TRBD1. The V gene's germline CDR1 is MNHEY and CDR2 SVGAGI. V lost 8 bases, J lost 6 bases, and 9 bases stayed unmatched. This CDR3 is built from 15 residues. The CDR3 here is CASRSGTGGSQPQHF. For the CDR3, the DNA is TGTGCCAGCCGGTCTGGGACAGGGGGATCTCAGCCCCAGCATTTT.

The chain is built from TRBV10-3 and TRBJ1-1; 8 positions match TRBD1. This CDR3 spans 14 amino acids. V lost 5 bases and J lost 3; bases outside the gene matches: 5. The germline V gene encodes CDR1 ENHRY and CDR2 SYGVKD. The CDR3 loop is CAISKDRADTEAFF. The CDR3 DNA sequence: TGTGCCATCAGTAAGGACAGGGCGGACACTGAAGCTTTCTTT.

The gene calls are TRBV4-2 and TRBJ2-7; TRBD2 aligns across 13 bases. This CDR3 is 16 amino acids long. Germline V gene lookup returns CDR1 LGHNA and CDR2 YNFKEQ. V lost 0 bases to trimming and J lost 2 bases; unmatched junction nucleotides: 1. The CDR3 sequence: CASSQELAGGAYEQYF. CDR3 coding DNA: TGTGCCAGCAGCCAAGAACTAGCGGGAGGGGCCTACGAGCAGTACTTC.

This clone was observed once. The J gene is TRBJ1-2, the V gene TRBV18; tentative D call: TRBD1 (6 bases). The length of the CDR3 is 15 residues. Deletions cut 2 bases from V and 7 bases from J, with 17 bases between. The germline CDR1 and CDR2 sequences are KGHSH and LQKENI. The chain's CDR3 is CASSPVTGILSGYTF. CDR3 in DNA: TGTGCCAGCTCACCAGTTACAGGGATTTTGAGTGGCTACACCTTC.

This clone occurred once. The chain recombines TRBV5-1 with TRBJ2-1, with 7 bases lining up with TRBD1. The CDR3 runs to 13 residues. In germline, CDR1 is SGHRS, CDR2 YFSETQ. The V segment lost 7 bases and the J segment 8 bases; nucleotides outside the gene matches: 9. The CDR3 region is CASGPDRADEQFF. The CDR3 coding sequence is TGCGCCAGCGGCCCCGACAGGGCCGATGAGCAGTTCTTC.

The CDR3 reads CASSTRLGLSSKEQYF. CDR3 DNA: TGTGCCAGCAGCACCCGTCTGGGCCTCTCCTCCAAAGAGCAGTACTTC. J is TRBJ2-7 and V is TRBV11-2; D gene uncertain. The CDR3 covers 16 residues. The germline gives CDR1 SGHAT, CDR2 FQNNGV. Trimming took off 5 bases at V and 7 bases at J, with 24 bases between the two ends.

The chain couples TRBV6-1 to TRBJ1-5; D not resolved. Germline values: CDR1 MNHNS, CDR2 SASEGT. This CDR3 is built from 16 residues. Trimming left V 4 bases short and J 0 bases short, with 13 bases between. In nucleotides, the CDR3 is TGTGCCAGCAGTGGATTGGCAGTCTATAGCAATCAGCCCCAGCATTTT. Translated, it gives CASSGLAVYSNQPQHF.

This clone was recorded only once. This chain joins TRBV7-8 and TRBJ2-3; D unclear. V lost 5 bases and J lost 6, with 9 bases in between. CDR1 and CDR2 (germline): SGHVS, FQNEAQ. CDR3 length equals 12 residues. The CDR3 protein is CASSPPWDTQYF. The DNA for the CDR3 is TGTGCCAGCAGCCCCCCTTGGGATACGCAGTATTTT. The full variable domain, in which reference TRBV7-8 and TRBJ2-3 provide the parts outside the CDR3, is GAGVSQSPRYKVAKRGQDVALRCDPISGHVSLFWYQQALGQGPEFLTYFQNEAQLDKSGLPSDRFFAERPEGSVSTLKIQRTQQEDSAVYLCASSPPWDTQYFGPGTRLTVL.

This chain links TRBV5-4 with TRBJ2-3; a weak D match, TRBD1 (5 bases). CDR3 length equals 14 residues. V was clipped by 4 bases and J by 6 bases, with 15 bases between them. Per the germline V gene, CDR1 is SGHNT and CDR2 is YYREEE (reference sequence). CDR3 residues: CASSTSGAEDTQYF. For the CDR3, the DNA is TGTGCCAGCAGCACGTCTGGGGCGGAGGATACGCAGTATTTT.

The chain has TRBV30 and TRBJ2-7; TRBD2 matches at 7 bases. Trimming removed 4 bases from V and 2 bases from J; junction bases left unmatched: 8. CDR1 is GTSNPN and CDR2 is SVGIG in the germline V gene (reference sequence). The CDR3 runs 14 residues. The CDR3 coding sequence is TGTGCCTGGACCTCGGCGGGGGAGACCTACGAGCAGTACTTC. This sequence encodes CAWTSAGETYEQYF.

The DNA of the CDR3 is TGTGCCATCAGTGAGTCTCGGGCCAAACCGAACACCGGGGAGCTGTTTTTT. As protein: CAISESRAKPNTGELFF. The chain employs TRBV10-3 and TRBJ2-2, with D unclear. V lost 0 bases to trimming and J lost 0 bases, with 11 bases between them. The CDR3 loop spans 17 amino acids. Germline V gene lookup returns CDR1 ENHRY and CDR2 SYGVKD.

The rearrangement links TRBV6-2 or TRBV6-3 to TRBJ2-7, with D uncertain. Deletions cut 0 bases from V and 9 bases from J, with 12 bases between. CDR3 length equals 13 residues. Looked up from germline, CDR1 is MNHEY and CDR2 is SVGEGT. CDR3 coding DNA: TGTGCCAGCAGTTACTCGGCCCCCGAGGCGCAGTACTTC. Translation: CASSYSAPEAQYF.

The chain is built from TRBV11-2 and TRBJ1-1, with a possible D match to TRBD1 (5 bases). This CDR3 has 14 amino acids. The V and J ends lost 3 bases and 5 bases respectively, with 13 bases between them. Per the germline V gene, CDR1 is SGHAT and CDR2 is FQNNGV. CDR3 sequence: CASSFQGGSTEAFF. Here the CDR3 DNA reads TGTGCCAGCAGCTTCCAGGGAGGAAGTACTGAAGCTTTCTTT.

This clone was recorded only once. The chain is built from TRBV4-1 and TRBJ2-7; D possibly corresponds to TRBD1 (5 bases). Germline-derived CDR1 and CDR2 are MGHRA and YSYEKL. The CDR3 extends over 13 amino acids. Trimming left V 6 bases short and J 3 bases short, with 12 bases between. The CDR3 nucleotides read TGCGCCAGCAGTTCAAGGGGCAGCTACGAGCAGTACTTC. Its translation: CASSSRGSYEQYF.

This chain's CDR3 is CASSQGTITGTQYF. DNA of the CDR3: TGTGCCAGCAGCCAAGGGACGATCACGGGGACCCAGTACTTC. This rearrangement joins TRBV14 to TRBJ2-5; no clear D. Germline V gene lookup returns CDR1 SGHDN and CDR2 FVKESK. V was cut by 1 base and J by 7 bases, with 13 bases left in between. CDR3 length: 14 amino acids. The variable domain in full, with the rest retrieved from reference TRBV14 and TRBJ2-5, is EAGVTQFPSHSVIEKGQTVTLRCDPISGHDNLYWYRRVMGKEIKFLLHFVKESKQDESGMPNNRFLAERTGGTYSTLKVQPAELEDSGVYFCASSQGTITGTQYFGPGTRLLVL.

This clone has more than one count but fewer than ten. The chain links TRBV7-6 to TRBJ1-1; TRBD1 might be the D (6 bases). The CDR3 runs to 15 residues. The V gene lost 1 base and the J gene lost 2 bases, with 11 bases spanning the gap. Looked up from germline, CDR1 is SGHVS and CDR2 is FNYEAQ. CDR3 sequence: CASSLEPGANTEAFF. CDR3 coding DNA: TGTGCCAGCAGCTTAGAACCGGGGGCTAACACTGAAGCTTTCTTT.

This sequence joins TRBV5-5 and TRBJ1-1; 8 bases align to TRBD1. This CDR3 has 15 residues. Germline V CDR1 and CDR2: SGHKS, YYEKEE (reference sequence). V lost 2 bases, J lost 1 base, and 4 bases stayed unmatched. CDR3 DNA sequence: TGTGCCAGCAGCTTCAGGGGGCAAAGGAACACTGAAGCTTTCTTT. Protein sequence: CASSFRGQRNTEAFF.

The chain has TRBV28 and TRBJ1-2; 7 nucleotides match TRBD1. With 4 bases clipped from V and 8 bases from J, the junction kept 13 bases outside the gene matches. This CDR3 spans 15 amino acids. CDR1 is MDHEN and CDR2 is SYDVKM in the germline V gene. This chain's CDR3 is CASSSTRTGRGGYTF. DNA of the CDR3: TGTGCCAGCAGTTCTACCCGGACAGGACGAGGGGGCTACACCTTC.